This TCR beta chain was sequenced in a study of control samples from healthy donors and cancer patients. The table came from immunoSEQ multiplex PCR; TCRdb's copy has only in-frame clones and leaves some out. The sample yields approximately 58,000 clones, about nine tenths seen once. V dropped 4 bases and J dropped 5 bases, with 15 bases sitting between them. The CDR3 spans 14 residues. CDR1 PRHDT and CDR2 FYEKMQ come from the germline V gene (reference sequence). The source material was PBMCs. The receptor comes from a man in his fifties or sixties with head and neck cancer. The chain recombines TRBV13 with TRBJ2-7; D is uncertain. The chain's CDR3 is CASSSRVGFHEQYF. CDR3 in DNA: TGTGCCAGCAGCTCTAGGGTGGGGTTCCACGAGCAGTACTTC.